This TCR beta chain was profiled in a study of T cells in Graves' hyperthyroidism and ophthalmopathy (dated by TCRdb to the late 2010s). Context from the whole study: Peripheral blood was sampled at the time of initial diagnosis, prior to any treatment. A discovery cohort of fewer than 110 patients, 43 with Graves' ophthalmopathy and about 60 with stable Graves' hyperthyroidism, was used to find distinguishing TCR V-J signatures. Whether ophthalmopathy could be predicted prospectively was tested in an independent validation cohort made up of under 20 hyperthyroidism patients plus 17 patients who later progressed to ophthalmopathy. For training and testing, the approximately 92 patients in the discovery cohort were randomly divided in a 7:3 ratio. Thyroid tissue and blood T-cell repertoires from six Graves' hyperthyroidism patients were also compared in the study. After blood sampling, hyperthyroidism patients were treated with methimazole at a starting dose of 30 mg daily, and ophthalmopathy patients were treated with high-dose intravenous methylprednisolone. The paper describes TCR Vbeta CDR3 sequencing of fewer than 150 peripheral blood samples, made up of some 42 ophthalmopathy patients, over 70 hyperthyroidism patients and 17 progressor patients.

This clonotype was recorded many times. Its target antigen remains unknown. Per-nucleotide qualities are absent, and no much larger clonotype sits a single base away. V and J are truncated by 2 bases and 2 bases respectively, leaving an intervening sequence of 12 bases. From a lookup of the germline V gene (reference sequence), CDR1 and CDR2 are SEHNR and FQNEAQ. Inclusive of the bounding cysteine and phenylalanine, the CDR3 is 15 residues long. CDR3 DNA is the only sequence kept; it has 45 bases, read in frame from the first base. A patient counted as having stable Graves' hyperthyroidism if no progression to ophthalmopathy occurred over 18 months of follow-up. Hyperthyroidism patients were newly diagnosed, with disease duration under 2 months, and aged 18 to 65 years. The study excluded patients with uncontrolled infections, other autoimmune diseases, pregnancy or lactation. Diagnoses were based on clinical symptoms, serum thyroxine and TRAb, thyroid ultrasound and orbital computed tomography. Ficoll-Paque density gradient centrifugation was used to isolate PBMCs from about 10 ml of fresh peripheral blood. Total RNA was extracted using Trizol reagent, and RNA quality was assessed on an Agilent 2100 Bioanalyzer.

The TCR beta CDR3 regions were amplified from the RNA transcripts. The first round of RT-PCR for the TCR CDR3 was performed with the HTBI primer set and the Qiagen OneStep RT-PCR kit. A second multiplex PCR round built the libraries, followed by size selection and purification. The libraries were sequenced on an Illumina HiSeq2000 using paired-end 100 bp reads. The original methods were these. Raw data were processed with SOAPnuke, discarding reads with adapters, uncalled bases, mean Phred below 15, or no exact constant-primer or identifier match. COPE v1.2.5 was used to merge the high-quality paired reads, and each unique nucleotide sequence was defined as a clonotype. Clonotypes were aligned to IMGT TRBV, TRBD and TRBJ reference segments using MiTCR v1.1. Only V-J combinations with frequency above 0.0001, covering 99% to 99.2% of repertoires, were analysed. A TCS score was defined as the ratio between F50 (clonal expansion) and ExV (chaos), using BLOSUM62-based TCRdist between CDR3 peptides within each V-J. Welch's t-statistics and random forest reduced fewer than 550 V-J features to around 14, which were used in a naive Bayes classifier (R e1071). Using fastp at Q25 and MiXCR, TCRdb reprocessed the public reads and kept productive beta chains. Merged by CDR3 protein, the rows form single entries marked with the most common genes and DNA. The V and J calls were not made by the authors but by TCRdb's processing. This sample is represented by around 280,000 distinct CDR3 sequences; about 13% of them were singletons. Around 8% of the sample lies in the top ten.

What the study reported, not specific to this receptor: Most expanded thyroid clonotypes (frequency above 0.001) were also found in blood, which suggests that blood repertoires may mirror thyroid immune responses. Sample size was not statistically predetermined, and blinding of investigators to group allocation was not performed. In validation, the model predicted progression to ophthalmopathy with 60% to 71% sensitivity and roughly 72% specificity, a median of 6.5 months before onset. In cross-validation, a model built on a 13 V-J signature told ophthalmopathy apart from stable hyperthyroidism with 85% to 90% sensitivity and around 81% specificity, and in testing the same model reached 80%/75%.

This clonotype was obtained from a woman aged 40 to 49 with Graves' hyperthyroidism. The sequenced sample consisted of blood. This receptor chain uses TRBV7-9 and TRBJ2-5, with a weak D call of TRBD2 (6 bases match). The DNA is TGTGCCAGCAGCTTAACCCTGCGGGGACAAGAGACCCAGTACTTC. This gives the protein CASSLTLRGQETQYF.